These 22 T cell receptor beta chains came from one sample sequenced in a study of T cells in Graves' hyperthyroidism and ophthalmopathy. RNA transcripts were the template for amplifying TCR beta CDR3 regions. HTBI primers were employed in a first-round RT-PCR of the TCR CDR3. TCRdb called the multiplex PCR reads again in MiXCR, with one record for every CDR3 protein. This table has under 450,000 distinct CDR3 sequences, about a sixth appearing once. Material for sequencing was blood. Receptors originate from a young woman with Graves' hyperthyroidism that later progressed to Graves' ophthalmopathy.

This clonotype was observed at least ten times. This chain links TRBV3-1 with TRBJ2-5, with TRBD2 matching 14 bases. The V and J ends lost 4 bases and 4 bases, in that order; junction bases with no gene match: 2. The CDR3 spans 15 residues. The germline V gene has CDR1 LGHDT and CDR2 YNNKEL (reference sequence). The CDR3 DNA reads TGTGCCAGCAGCCCGGGACTAGCGGGGGTAGAGACCCAGTACTTC. Protein: CASSPGLAGVETQYF.

The count of this clonotype is one. The chain carries TRBV5-6 and TRBJ1-2; no reliable D call. Trimming left V 1 base short and J 4 bases short, with 11 bases between. The CDR3 is 14 amino acids. Germline V gives CDR1 SGHDT, CDR2 YYEEEE. CDR3 bases: TGTGCCAGCAGCTTGACCGGACCCCTCTATGGCTACACCTTC. Amino acid sequence: CASSLTGPLYGYTF.

The J gene is TRBJ2-1, the V gene TRBV10-3; unclear D gene. V lost 5 bases and J lost 10, with 12 bases in between. The CDR3 covers 12 residues. Germline CDR1 ENHRY, CDR2 SYGVKD. CDR3 amino acids: CAISKAPWEQFF. The DNA of the CDR3 is TGTGCCATCAGTAAGGCTCCTTGGGAGCAGTTCTTC.

The chain joins TRBV18 to TRBJ2-7; D call uncertain. CDR3 length: 16 residues. V shed 3 bases and J shed 1 base, with 16 bases lying between them. The germline V gene encodes CDR1 KGHSH and CDR2 LQKENI. The CDR3, as DNA: TGTGCCAGCTCACCTTATACGGCTGTCACTTCCTACGAGCAGTACTTC. It codes for CASSPYTAVTSYEQYF.

In its sample, this clonotype was seen many times. The chain combines TRBV28 with TRBJ1-1; 9 nucleotides match TRBD1. Germline V gene lookup returns CDR1 MDHEN and CDR2 SYDVKM. The CDR3 sequence is 15 residues long. V trimming: 6 bases; J trimming: 3 bases; junction bases outside the gene matches: 8. DNA of the CDR3: TGTGCCAGCAGGGACAGGGGTTTTCGGCACACTGAAGCTTTCTTT. It specifies CASRDRGFRHTEAFF.

This clonotype was detected many times. The V and J genes are TRBV5-1 and TRBJ2-3; 7 bases are shared with TRBD2. The J segment lost 5 bases and the V segment lost 7 bases, leaving 10 bases of the junction unmatched. The CDR3 is made up of 14 amino acids. Per the germline V gene, CDR1 is SGHRS and CDR2 is YFSETQ. This CDR3 reads CASATSDAKDTQYF. As DNA, the CDR3 is TGCGCCAGCGCCACTAGCGACGCTAAAGATACGCAGTATTTT.

The table lists this clonotype with many counts. J is TRBJ2-7 and V is TRBV19; 8 bases are shared with TRBD1. The CDR3 is made up of 15 amino acids. Germline CDR1 and CDR2: LNHDA and SQIVND (reference sequence). With 5 bases clipped from V and 7 bases from J, the junction kept 13 bases outside the gene matches. In DNA form, the CDR3 reads TGTGCCAGTAGTCGGAACTGGGACAGGCTGGGGGAGCAGTACTTC. This gives the protein CASSRNWDRLGEQYF.

V gene TRBV7-2 combines with J gene TRBJ1-5; 7 positions agree with TRBD1. Trimming took 2 bases from V and 10 from J; bases not matched to a gene: 11. CDR3 size: 15 residues. Germline values: CDR1 SGHTA, CDR2 FQGNSA. The CDR3 spells CASSLLGGGNRPQHF. Here the CDR3 DNA reads TGTGCCAGCAGCTTATTAGGGGGCGGGAATCGTCCCCAGCATTTT.

On this clonotype itself: This may arise from a read error, as a much more abundant clone is one base away. The V gene is TRBV12-3 or TRBV12-4, the J gene TRBJ1-3; D is undetermined. V was clipped by 8 bases and J by 4 bases, with 15 bases between them. The CDR3 runs 14 residues. This chain's CDR3 is CASGPFYLGNTIYF. DNA of the CDR3: TGTGCCAGCGGCCCTTTTTATTTGGGAAACACCATATATTTT.

This clonotype was counted once. The V call is TRBV5-1, the J call TRBJ2-3; D not resolved. This CDR3 is built from 14 residues. CDR1 is SGHRS and CDR2 is YFSETQ in the germline V gene. V lost 4 bases to trimming and J lost 2 bases, with 11 bases between them. The CDR3 coding sequence is TGCGCCAGCAGCCCCCCGGAACTCACAGATACGCAGTATTTT. Residues: CASSPPELTDTQYF.

The chain has TRBV28 and TRBJ2-7; weak D call: TRBD1 (5 bases). In germline, CDR1 is MDHEN, CDR2 SYDVKM. V was cut by 5 bases and J by 3 bases, with 20 bases left in between. The length of the CDR3 is 16 residues. This chain's CDR3 is CASSPWGPKRRYEQYF. CDR3 nucleotide sequence: TGTGCCAGCAGTCCATGGGGCCCGAAACGTCGCTACGAGCAGTACTTC.

The chain joins TRBV20-1 to TRBJ2-7, with 7 bases fitting TRBD1. Germline V gives CDR1 DFQATT, CDR2 SNEGSKA (reference sequence). Germline trimming cut 4 bases from V and 3 bases from J; bases unmatched to any gene: 3. This CDR3 contains 12 residues. The CDR3 loop reads CSANRDSYEQYF. The DNA of the CDR3 is TGCAGTGCTAACCGGGACAGCTACGAGCAGTACTTC.

The rearrangement links TRBV27 to TRBJ2-7, with 9 positions matching TRBD1. Trimming removed 6 bases from V and 0 bases from J; junction bases left unmatched: 6. The germline gives CDR1 MNHEY, CDR2 SMNVEV (reference sequence). The CDR3 length is 15 residues. The CDR3 region is CASRFGTGSSYEQYF. In DNA, the CDR3 is TGTGCCAGCAGATTCGGGACAGGGAGCTCCTACGAGCAGTACTTC.

The chain combines TRBV15 with TRBJ2-1; unclear D gene. The germline V gene encodes CDR1 LNHNV and CDR2 YYDKDF (reference sequence). The length of the CDR3 is 14 residues. Trimming left V 0 bases short and J 4 bases short, with 7 bases between. The CDR3, as DNA: TGTGCCACCAGCAGAGATTTATCTTACAATGAGCAGTTCTTC. This gives the protein CATSRDLSYNEQFF. The variable domain in full, with the rest retrieved from reference TRBV15 and TRBJ2-1, is DAMVIQNPRYQVTQFGKPVTLSCSQTLNHNVMYWYQQKSSQAPKLLFHYYDKDFNNEADTPDNFQSRRPNTSFCFLDIRSPGLGDTAMYLCATSRDLSYNEQFFGPGTRLTVL.

This clonotype turned up a few times. As DNA, the CDR3 is TGTGCCAGCAGTTTTGAGAGGAACTCTGGAAACACCATATATTTT. Its translation is CASSFERNSGNTIYF. The gene calls are TRBV28 and TRBJ1-3; D gene ambiguous. V was cut by 3 bases and J by 0 bases, with 9 bases left in between. The CDR3 has 15 amino acids. The V gene's germline CDR1 is MDHEN and CDR2 SYDVKM.

The chain recombines TRBV7-9 with TRBJ1-1; D uncertain. The CDR3 runs to 14 residues. Between the trimmed V and J ends, which lost 1 base and 1 base, there was a span of 7 bases. Germline CDR1 reads SEHNR; CDR2 reads FQNEAQ (reference sequence). The CDR3 spells CASSLVLPNTEAFF. The CDR3 region has the DNA TGTGCCAGCAGCTTAGTCTTACCGAACACTGAAGCTTTCTTT. The whole variable domain, remainder taken from reference TRBV7-9 and TRBJ1-1, is DTGVSQNPRHKITKRGQNVTFRCDPISEHNRLYWYRQTLGQGPEFLTYFQNEAQLEKSRLLSDRFSAERPKGSFSTLEIQRTEQGDSAMYLCASSLVLPNTEAFFGQGTRLTVV.

The chain carries TRBV5-1 and TRBJ1-1, with 7 positions matching TRBD1. With 4 bases clipped from V and 4 bases from J, the junction kept 13 bases outside the gene matches. Germline CDR1 is SGHRS and CDR2 is YFSETQ. This CDR3 is built from 16 residues. CDR3 loop: CASSVADRTGSTEAFF. CDR3 bases: TGCGCCAGCAGCGTGGCCGACCGGACAGGAAGCACTGAAGCTTTCTTT.

This clonotype was recorded at least ten times. CDR3: CASSSGTISEQFF. CDR3 DNA: TGTGCCAGCAGTTCGGGAACTATATCTGAGCAGTTCTTC. The chain is built from TRBV28 and TRBJ2-1; the D gene is possibly TRBD2 (5 bases). This CDR3 contains 13 residues. Germline lookup yields CDR1 MDHEN and CDR2 SYDVKM. The V and J ends lost 4 bases and 9 bases respectively, with 13 bases between them.

The sample holds a few counts of this clonotype. The chain has TRBV7-9 and TRBJ2-2; no reliable D call. The CDR3 totals 13 residues. Trimming took off 5 bases at V and 5 bases at J, with 9 bases between the two ends. In germline, CDR1 is SEHNR, CDR2 FQNEAQ (reference sequence). The DNA for the CDR3 is TGTGCCAGCAGCGTACCAAGGACCGGGGAGCTGTTTTTT. Residues: CASSVPRTGELFF.

This clonotype showed up many times. The chain combines TRBV2 with TRBJ2-1; 8 bases line up with TRBD1. Trimming took 5 bases from V and 2 from J; bases not matched to a gene: 5. The CDR3 consists of 15 residues. Germline V gene sequence: CDR1 SNHLY, CDR2 FYNNEI. CDR3 nucleotide sequence: TGTGCCAGCAGTAGGACAGGGATGGCCTACAATGAGCAGTTCTTC. This translates into CASSRTGMAYNEQFF. Supplemented by reference TRBV2 and TRBJ2-1, the full variable domain reads EPEVTQTPSHQVTQMGQEVILRCVPISNHLYFYWYRQILGQKVEFLVSFYNNEISEKSEIFDDQFSVERPDGSNFTLKIRSTKLEDSAMYFCASSRTGMAYNEQFFGPGTRLTVL.

This clonotype was counted at least ten times. This chain links TRBV12-3 or TRBV12-4 with TRBJ2-6; TRBD2 might be the D (6 bases). The CDR3 loop spans 17 amino acids. V lost 0 bases, J lost 1 base, and 10 bases lay in between. CDR3: CASSLAGRISGANVLTF. Written as DNA, the CDR3 is TGTGCCAGCAGTTTAGCAGGGAGGATTTCTGGGGCCAACGTCCTGACTTTC.

In its sample, this clonotype was seen a few times. The chain couples TRBV20-1 to TRBJ2-7; 7 bases line up with TRBD2. This CDR3 spans 14 amino acids. CDR1 is DFQATT, CDR2 SNEGSKA, per germline (reference sequence). The trim removed 5 bases at V and 4 bases at J, leaving 11 bases unmatched. CDR3 loop: CSAVVGGVGYEQYF. The CDR3 bases are TGCAGTGCTGTGGTTGGGGGGGTAGGATACGAGCAGTACTTC.